The 32 T cell receptor beta chains below come from one sample, sequenced in a study of blood T cell repertoires in COVID-19. This table comes from immunoSEQ multiplex PCR, and its TCRdb copy is limited to in-frame clones, with some not included. The sample consists of roughly 410,000 clones, about 90% of them appearing once. Sequencing was performed on peripheral blood. The receptors here all came from a man in his forties with acute or convalescent COVID-19.

The V call is TRBV29-1, the J call TRBJ1-2; tentatively, D is TRBD1 (6 bases). Trimming pared 5 bases from V and 8 bases from J, leaving 24 bases between. This CDR3 spans 15 amino acids. Germline CDR1 is SQVTM and CDR2 is ANQGSEA. The CDR3 bases are TGCAGCGTTTCGCGGGGGCCAGGGAGTGCTGCGGGCTACACCTTC. It specifies CSVSRGPGSAAGYTF.

V and J are TRBV13 and TRBJ2-3; 8 bases align to TRBD2. CDR1 is PRHDT, CDR2 FYEKMQ, per germline (reference sequence). V shed 6 bases, J shed 0 bases, and the junction held 5 bases outside the gene matches. The CDR3 has 15 residues. The CDR3, as DNA: TGTGCCAGCAGTCGCAAGCGGGGGAGCACAGATACGCAGTATTTT. Translation gives CASSRKRGSTDTQYF.

The chain couples TRBV27 to TRBJ1-1, with a tentative D call TRBD1 (5 bases). CDR3 length equals 13 residues. The germline V gene encodes CDR1 MNHEY and CDR2 SMNVEV (reference sequence). The V and J ends lost 3 bases and 4 bases respectively, with 9 bases between them. CDR3 sequence (DNA): TGTGCCAGCAGTTTGGGCAGGGTCACTGAAGCTTTCTTT. Its translation: CASSLGRVTEAFF.

J is TRBJ2-1 and V is TRBV9; 12 bases agree with TRBD1. This CDR3 contains 15 residues. Germline V gene data show CDR1 as SGDLS and CDR2 as YYNGEE. Trimming took 4 bases from V and 11 from J; bases not matched to a gene: 10. CDR3 protein: CASSTSGQGAMKQFF. CDR3 bases: TGTGCCAGCAGCACCTCGGGACAGGGGGCAATGAAGCAGTTCTTC.

CDR3 region: CASSLNRWASGYNEQFF. The CDR3 DNA reads as TGTGCCAGCAGCTTAAATCGCTGGGCTAGCGGATACAATGAGCAGTTCTTC. The chain couples TRBV7-8 to TRBJ2-1; 7 nucleotides match TRBD2. Unmatched junction bases numbered 11, after V lost 2 bases and J lost 4 bases. Germline loops: CDR1 SGHVS, CDR2 FQNEAQ. CDR3 length: 17 residues.

The chain is built from TRBV6-2 or TRBV6-3 and TRBJ2-7; tentative D call: TRBD2 (5 bases). V lost 4 bases, J lost 3 bases, and 13 bases lay in between. The CDR3 extends over 14 amino acids. Per germline, CDR1 MNHEY and CDR2 SVGEGT. Here the CDR3 DNA reads TGTGCCAGCAGTTCGCGGGTTGGCCTCTACGAGCAGTACTTC. Protein product: CASSSRVGLYEQYF.

The V gene is TRBV19, the J gene TRBJ1-3; 7 bases are a match to TRBD1. Per the germline V gene, CDR1 is LNHDA and CDR2 is SQIVND (reference sequence). This CDR3 region has 18 residues. V shed 5 bases, J shed 2 bases, and the junction held 15 bases outside the gene matches. DNA of the CDR3: TGTGCCAGTAGTGCCCACCTGGGACAGATTATCCCTGGAAACACCATATATTTT. It codes for CASSAHLGQIIPGNTIYF. Variable domain in full (rest from reference TRBV19 and TRBJ1-3): DGGITQSPKYLFRKEGQNVTLSCEQNLNHDAMYWYRQDPGQGLRLIYYSQIVNDFQKGDIAEGYSVSREKKESFPLTVTSAQKNPTAFYLCASSAHLGQIIPGNTIYFGEGSWLTVV.

This chain connects TRBV9 to TRBJ1-3; D possibly corresponds to TRBD1 (5 bases). V dropped 1 base and J dropped 0 bases, with 8 bases sitting between them. Germline lookup yields CDR1 SGDLS and CDR2 YYNGEE. This CDR3 spans 15 amino acids. The CDR3 region has the DNA TGTGCCAGCAGCGTATCAGGGCTCTCTGGAAACACCATATATTTT. Translation: CASSVSGLSGNTIYF.

This chain links TRBV18 with TRBJ2-1, with TRBD1 as a possible D gene (5 bases). This CDR3 has 18 amino acids. Germline lookup yields CDR1 KGHSH and CDR2 LQKENI. V dropped 0 bases and J dropped 3 bases, with 18 bases sitting between them. CDR3 sequence (DNA): TGTGCCAGCTCACCACCCCTTTCGACAGAACTAATCTACAATGAGCAGTTCTTC. Its translation is CASSPPLSTELIYNEQFF.

The chain combines TRBV12-3 or TRBV12-4 with TRBJ1-3; D may be TRBD1 (6 bases). The CDR3 runs 13 residues. V was clipped by 6 bases and J by 8 bases, with 14 bases between them. CDR3 residues: CASSPWTEHTIYF. The CDR3 bases are TGTGCCAGCAGCCCTTGGACAGAACACACCATATATTTT.

A word on this clone: This sample includes further DNA sequences coding for the same CDR3. The genes are TRBV5-1 and TRBJ2-1; no clear D. Germline CDR1 and CDR2: SGHRS and YFSETQ. This CDR3 region has 11 residues. V was pared by 2 bases and J by 5 bases, with 2 bases between. As DNA, the CDR3 is TGCGCCAGCAGCTTCAACAATGAGCAGTTCTTC. Amino acids: CASSFNNEQFF.

This clone occurred once. The chain recombines TRBV6-6 with TRBJ2-5, with a weak D call TRBD2 (6 bases). Trimming stripped 3 bases from V and 4 bases from J, with 12 bases between. The CDR3 sequence is 14 residues long. Per germline, CDR1 MNHNY and CDR2 SVGAGI (reference sequence). CDR3 amino acids: CASSYWGERETQYF. The CDR3 DNA follows: TGTGCCAGCAGTTATTGGGGGGAGAGAGAGACCCAGTACTTC.

As DNA, the CDR3 is TGTGCCAGCAGCTTTAGCCTAGGTAAAGACACAGATACGCAGTATTTT. It encodes CASSFSLGKDTDTQYF. The genes are TRBV4-2 and TRBJ2-3; D remains unclear. The germline V gene encodes CDR1 LGHNA and CDR2 YNFKEQ. V lost 5 bases to trimming and J lost 2 bases, with 17 bases between them. The CDR3 has 16 residues.

This clone was seen once. The gene calls are TRBV21-1 and TRBJ1-6. TRBV21-1 is recorded as a pseudogene. The CDR3 spans 17 residues. CDR3 amino acids: CASRPLYLSSYNSPLHF. In DNA form, the CDR3 reads TGTGCCAGCAGACCTTTATACCTGAGCTCCTATAATTCACCCCTCCACTTT.

The table lists this clone with a few counts. The chain is built from TRBV27 and TRBJ2-5; D is uncertain. Germline lookup yields CDR1 MNHEY and CDR2 SMNVEV (reference sequence). The CDR3 extends over 15 amino acids. The V gene lost 5 bases and the J gene lost 6 bases, with 19 bases spanning the gap. The CDR3 sequence: CASSPPGRSIQTQYF. The CDR3 DNA sequence: TGTGCCAGCAGTCCCCCAGGTAGATCAATACAGACCCAGTACTTC.

Of note for this clone: An end of the junction does not agree with germline; a read error may underlie this. The chain uses TRBV7-7 and TRBJ2-2, with D uncertain. The CDR3 runs 15 residues. Germline values: CDR1 SSHAT, CDR2 FNYEAQ (reference sequence). The CDR3 DNA follows: TGTGCTAGCAGCAGACACCTATCGAACACCGGGGAGCTGTTTTTT. It translates to CASSRHLSNTGELFF.

The V gene is TRBV7-9, the J gene TRBJ1-2; no definite D call. The length of the CDR3 is 12 residues. V was cut by 1 base and J by 8 bases, with 8 bases left in between. The germline gives CDR1 SEHNR, CDR2 FQNEAQ (reference sequence). CDR3 protein: CASSLGALGYTF. CDR3 bases: TGTGCCAGCAGCTTAGGTGCGTTAGGCTACACCTTC.

The V call is TRBV28, the J call TRBJ1-5; a possible D gene is TRBD1 (6 bases). The CDR3 extends over 15 amino acids. Germline values: CDR1 MDHEN, CDR2 SYDVKM. The ends were cut back, 5 bases at V and 3 bases at J, with 14 bases in the middle. CDR3 bases: TGTGCCAGCAGTCATGGACAGAGAAACAATCAGCCCCAGCATTTT. This codes for CASSHGQRNNQPQHF.

The rearrangement joins TRBV9 to TRBJ1-1; D possibly corresponds to TRBD1 (5 bases). Germline V gives CDR1 SGDLS, CDR2 YYNGEE. Trimming cost V 4 bases and J 1 base, with 14 bases left between them. The CDR3 spans 15 residues. The chain's CDR3 is CASSPPGLTNTEAFF. DNA for the CDR3: TGTGCCAGCAGCCCTCCGGGACTAACGAACACTGAAGCTTTCTTT.

This chain links TRBV7-9 with TRBJ2-1, with 10 bases matching TRBD1. The CDR3 contains 15 residues. Trimming removed 5 bases from V and 4 bases from J; junction bases left unmatched: 5. Germline V gene data show CDR1 as SEHNR and CDR2 as FQNEAQ (reference sequence). The CDR3 spells CASSLDRGRYNEQFF. CDR3 bases: TGTGCCAGCAGCCTAGACAGGGGGCGATACAATGAGCAGTTCTTC.

On this clone itself: The sample has other DNA sequences that encode this CDR3 too. This chain links TRBV19 with TRBJ1-1; D is unclear. The CDR3 contains 13 residues. Trimming took off 1 base at V and 1 base at J, with 4 bases between the two ends. CDR1 is LNHDA, CDR2 SQIVND, per germline (reference sequence). DNA for the CDR3: TGTGCCAGTAGTATAGGCGAGAACACTGAAGCTTTCTTT. Translated: CASSIGENTEAFF.

V gene TRBV5-4 combines with J gene TRBJ1-1; 8 nucleotides align to TRBD1. The CDR3 spans 15 residues. Germline values: CDR1 SGHNT, CDR2 YYREEE (reference sequence). With V trimmed by 0 bases and J by 0 bases, 1 base remained unmatched. The DNA for the CDR3 is TGTGCCAGCAGCTTGGGGACAGGGATGAACACTGAAGCTTTCTTT. This sequence encodes CASSLGTGMNTEAFF.

This chain links TRBV10-3 with TRBJ2-5; 9 bases agree with TRBD2. This CDR3 has 13 residues. V dropped 3 bases and J dropped 4; count of bases not matched to a gene: 0. Germline values: CDR1 ENHRY, CDR2 SYGVKD. The chain's CDR3 is CAISELAGETQYF. The CDR3 nucleotides are TGTGCCATCAGTGAACTAGCGGGAGAGACCCAGTACTTC.

The table lists this clone with a count of one. The V and J genes are TRBV18 and TRBJ2-7, with a possible D match to TRBD1 (6 bases). CDR3 length equals 15 residues. Germline assignment: CDR1 KGHSH and CDR2 LQKENI. Trimming left V 4 bases short and J 0 bases short, with 13 bases between. The CDR3 sequence: CASSLTGLSSYEQYF. For the CDR3, the DNA is TGTGCCAGCTCACTAACAGGGTTGAGCTCCTACGAGCAGTACTTC.

The sample holds one count of this clone. This chain connects TRBV11-2 to TRBJ2-3; 7 bases are shared with TRBD2. J was trimmed by 0 bases and V by 2 bases; bases with no gene match: 5. Looked up from germline, CDR1 is SGHAT and CDR2 is FQNNGV. CDR3 size: 16 residues. The CDR3 DNA reads TGTGCCAGCAGCTTACTGACTAGCCGGAGCACAGATACGCAGTATTTT. Translation gives CASSLLTSRSTDTQYF.

The rearrangement joins TRBV6-8 to TRBJ2-7, with D tentatively TRBD2 (6 bases). The CDR3 is made up of 17 amino acids. Germline V gene data show CDR1 as MNHGY and CDR2 as SAAAGT. V was trimmed by 9 bases and J by 2 bases, leaving 26 bases between them. CDR3 region: CARDSLPGRRGTYEQYF. DNA for the CDR3: TGTGCCAGGGACTCTCTTCCGGGCCGGAGGGGAACCTACGAGCAGTACTTC.

The J gene is TRBJ2-1, the V gene TRBV4-3, with 7 bases lining up with TRBD2. Trimming removed 1 base from V and 7 bases from J; junction bases left unmatched: 1. The CDR3 runs to 13 residues. Per the germline V gene, CDR1 is LGHNA and CDR2 is YSLEER. CDR3 sequence reads: CASSQVGGNEQFF. CDR3 nucleotide sequence: TGCGCCAGCAGCCAAGTCGGGGGGAATGAGCAGTTCTTC.

The V gene is TRBV6-5, the J gene TRBJ2-7; no firm D call. Germline V gene sequence: CDR1 MNHEY, CDR2 SVGAGI. Trimming pared 6 bases from V and 4 bases from J, leaving 19 bases between. The CDR3 is made up of 15 amino acids. Here the CDR3 reads CASRDDSKYRYEQYF. The CDR3 bases are TGTGCCAGCAGGGATGACTCCAAGTACCGGTACGAGCAGTACTTC.

The rearrangement links TRBV2 to TRBJ1-1; a weak D match, TRBD1 (6 bases). This CDR3 is built from 13 residues. Germline V lookup: CDR1 SNHLY, CDR2 FYNNEI. V was cut by 1 base and J by 3 bases, with 6 bases left in between. The CDR3 DNA follows: TGTGCCAGCAGTGAAGAGGGGGACACTGAAGCTTTCTTT. This encodes CASSEEGDTEAFF.

The rearrangement links TRBV7-9 to TRBJ2-3, with 7 bases lining up with TRBD2. This CDR3 contains 16 residues. The V gene end was trimmed by 5 bases and the J gene end by 5 bases; junction bases not matched to a gene: 13. The germline V gene encodes CDR1 SEHNR and CDR2 FQNEAQ (reference sequence). In DNA form, the CDR3 reads TGTGCCAGCAGCCTCGCTAGCGGTGGCCGTCGAGATACGCAGTATTTT. It is translated as CASSLASGGRRDTQYF.

The genes are TRBV4-1 and TRBJ1-1, with D unclear. The CDR3 is 15 residues long. V lost 0 bases and J 5 bases, leaving 13 bases between the germline ends. Germline V lookup: CDR1 MGHRA, CDR2 YSYEKL. The CDR3 protein is CASSQEFGGRTEAFF. In nucleotides, the CDR3 is TGCGCCAGCAGCCAAGAGTTCGGAGGAAGGACTGAAGCTTTCTTT.

The chain recombines TRBV20-1 with TRBJ1-3; D is uncertain. Per the germline V gene, CDR1 is DFQATT and CDR2 is SNEGSKA (reference sequence). This CDR3 comprises 14 residues. V was clipped by 3 bases and J by 0 bases, with 9 bases between them. As DNA, the CDR3 is TGCAGTGCTAGTTCCCAGTCCTCTGGAAACACCATATATTTT. This sequence encodes CSASSQSSGNTIYF.